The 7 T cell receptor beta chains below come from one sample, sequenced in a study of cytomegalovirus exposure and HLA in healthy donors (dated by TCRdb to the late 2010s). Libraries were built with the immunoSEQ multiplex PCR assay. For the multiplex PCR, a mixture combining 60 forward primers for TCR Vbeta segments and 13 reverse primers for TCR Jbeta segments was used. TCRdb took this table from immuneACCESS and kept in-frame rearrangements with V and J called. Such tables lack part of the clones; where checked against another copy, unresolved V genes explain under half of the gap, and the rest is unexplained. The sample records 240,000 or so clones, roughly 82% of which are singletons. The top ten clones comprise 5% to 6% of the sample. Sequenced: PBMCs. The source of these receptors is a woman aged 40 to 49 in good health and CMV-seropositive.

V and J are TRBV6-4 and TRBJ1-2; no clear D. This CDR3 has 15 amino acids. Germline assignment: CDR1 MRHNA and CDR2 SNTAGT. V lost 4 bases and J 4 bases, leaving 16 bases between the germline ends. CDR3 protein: CASSVLSRMGYGYTF. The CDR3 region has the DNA TGTGCCAGCAGTGTCCTCAGCAGGATGGGCTATGGCTACACCTTC.

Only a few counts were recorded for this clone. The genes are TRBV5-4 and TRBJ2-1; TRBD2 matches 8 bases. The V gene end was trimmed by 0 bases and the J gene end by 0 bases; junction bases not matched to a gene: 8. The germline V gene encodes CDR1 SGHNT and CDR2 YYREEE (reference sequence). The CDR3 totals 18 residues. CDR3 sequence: CASSLAIPGGASYNEQFF. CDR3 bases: TGTGCCAGCAGCTTGGCCATCCCCGGGGGGGCCTCCTACAATGAGCAGTTCTTC.

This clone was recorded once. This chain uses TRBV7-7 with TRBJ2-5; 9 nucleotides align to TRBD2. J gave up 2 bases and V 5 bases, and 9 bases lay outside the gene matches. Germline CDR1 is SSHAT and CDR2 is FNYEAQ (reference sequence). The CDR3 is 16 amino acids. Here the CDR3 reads CASSEGASGAQETQYF. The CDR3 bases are TGTGCCAGCAGCGAGGGGGCTAGCGGGGCTCAAGAGACCCAGTACTTC.

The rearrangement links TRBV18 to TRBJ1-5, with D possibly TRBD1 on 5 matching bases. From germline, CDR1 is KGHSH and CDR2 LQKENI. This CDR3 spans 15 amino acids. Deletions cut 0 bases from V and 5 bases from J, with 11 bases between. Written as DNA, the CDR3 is TGTGCCAGCTCACCACCGGGGGGTCTGGATCAGCCCCAGCATTTT. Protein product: CASSPPGGLDQPQHF.

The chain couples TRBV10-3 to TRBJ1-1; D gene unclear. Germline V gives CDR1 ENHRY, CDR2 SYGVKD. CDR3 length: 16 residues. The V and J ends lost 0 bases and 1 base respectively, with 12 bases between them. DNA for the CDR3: TGTGCCATCAGTGAGTCGAGTCTTCTTAGGAACACTGAAGCTTTCTTT. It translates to CAISESSLLRNTEAFF.

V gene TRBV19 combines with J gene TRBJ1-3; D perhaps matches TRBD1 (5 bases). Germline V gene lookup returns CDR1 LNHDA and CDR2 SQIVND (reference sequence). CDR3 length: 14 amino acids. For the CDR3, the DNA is TGTGACCCCCCAGGGTGCAGTCTTGGGAACACCATATATTTT. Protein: CDPPGCSLGNTIYF.

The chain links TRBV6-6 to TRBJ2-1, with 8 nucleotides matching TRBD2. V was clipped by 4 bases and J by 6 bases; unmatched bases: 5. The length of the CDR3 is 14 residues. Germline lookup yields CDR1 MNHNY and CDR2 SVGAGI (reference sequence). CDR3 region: CASSWNRGGNEQFF. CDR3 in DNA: TGTGCCAGCAGTTGGAACCGGGGGGGCAATGAGCAGTTCTTC.